This T cell receptor (beta chain) stems from a study of blood T cell repertoires in COVID-19. Across the study: From the United States, Italy and Spain came samples of acute and convalescent COVID-19. T cells, B-cell-depleted T cells, or PBMCs provided the cDNA or gDNA that served as material.

The CDR3 is 19 residues long. The junction had 26 bases not matched to a gene; V was cut back by 4 bases and J by 9 bases. As processed by the authors: Reference gene primer amplification gave nucleated cell count estimates. Libraries were prepared by immunoSEQ multiplex PCR; TCRdb keeps only in-frame clonotypes and omits some of them. The DNA was the basis for D and trimming; V, J and clone size are from that table. Altogether some 210,000 clones are present, approximately 85% being singletons, with the ten largest covering approximately 8%. This clone was detected only once. The sample comprised peripheral blood. The chain uses TRBV5-3 and TRBJ2-5; 8 bases align to TRBD2. TRBV5-3 is annotated as an ORF whose role is uncertain. This clonotype was sampled from a woman aged 50 to 65 with active or convalescent COVID-19. The CDR3 nucleotides are TGTGCCAGAAGCCAACGGGGGGGCGGAACCCTGTCGAAAGTGGGGTCCCAGTACTTC. Its translation: CARSQRGGGTLSKVGSQYF.